The next 14 T cell receptor beta chains were all read from a single sample in a study of T cells in Graves' hyperthyroidism and ophthalmopathy. Researchers amplified the TCR beta CDR3 regions from RNA transcripts. HTBI primers were the set used in a first-round RT-PCR of the TCR CDR3. TCRdb passed the multiplex PCR reads through MiXCR, listing each CDR3 protein once. The data show 560,000 or so distinct CDR3 sequences, approximately 44% seen once. The sequencing input was peripheral blood or thyroid tissue (not recorded which). The receptor set was obtained from a young woman with Graves' hyperthyroidism.

With respect to this clonotype: Being one base from a much bigger clone, this may be a read error. CDR3 in amino acids: CATSEPTGGRQYF. CDR3 nucleotide sequence: TGTGCCACCAGTGAGCCCACAGGGGGAAGGCAGTACTTC. The chain couples TRBV24-1 to TRBJ2-7; TRBD1 matches 8 bases. The CDR3 covers 13 residues. Germline assignment: CDR1 KGHDR and CDR2 SFDVKD. J was trimmed by 9 bases and V by 4 bases; bases with no gene match: 7.

The genes are TRBV7-3 and TRBJ2-5; 9 nucleotides agree with TRBD2. This CDR3 spans 16 amino acids. Germline V gene data show CDR1 as SGHTA and CDR2 as FQGTGA. With V trimmed by 1 base and J by 5 bases, 8 bases remained unmatched. For the CDR3, the DNA is TGTGCCAGCAGCTTAAGGCTAGCGGGACCTAGGGAGACCCAGTACTTC. It specifies CASSLRLAGPRETQYF.

Comments on this clonotype: The junction departs from the called germline gene at one end, perhaps through a read error. The chain combines TRBV9 with TRBJ2-7, with D tentatively TRBD1 or TRBD2 (5 bases each). The CDR3 is 11 residues long. CDR1 is SGDLS and CDR2 is YYNGEE in the germline V gene. The CDR3 reads CASSALGEQHF. The CDR3 DNA reads as TGTGCCAGCAGCGCCCTAGGGGAGCAGCACTTC.

The CDR3 reads CSVLAGTQETQYF. The CDR3 nucleotides read TGCAGTGTGTTAGCGGGAACCCAAGAGACCCAGTACTTC. The gene calls are TRBV20-1 and TRBJ2-5; the match to TRBD2 covers 8 bases. The V segment lost 7 bases and the J segment 1 base; nucleotides outside the gene matches: 5. CDR1 DFQATT and CDR2 SNEGSKA come from the germline V gene (reference sequence). The CDR3 length is 13 residues.

The chain is built from TRBV10-3 and TRBJ1-2, with a tentative D call TRBD1 (6 bases). The CDR3 loop spans 11 amino acids. V gave up 2 bases and J gave up 8 bases, with 6 bases separating them. Germline CDR1 reads ENHRY; CDR2 reads SYGVKD. In nucleotides, the CDR3 is TGTGCCATCAGTGAGACAGGGGGCTACACCTTC. It translates to CAISETGGYTF.

In the case of this clonotype: A read error may be the cause here, since a much bigger clone is one base away. This chain joins TRBV29-1 and TRBJ2-7; D ambiguous. The CDR3 contains 14 residues. Germline V gene sequence: CDR1 SQVTM, CDR2 ANQGSEA. The DNA of the CDR3 is TGCAGCGTCGGTTTCAAGGGAAGCTCCTACGAGCGGTACTTC. Encoded protein: CSVGFKGSSYERYF.

This chain joins TRBV7-9 and TRBJ1-1, with a possible D match to TRBD1 (6 bases). The germline V gene encodes CDR1 SEHNR and CDR2 FQNEAQ (reference sequence). The CDR3 length is 15 residues. V lost 5 bases and J 5 bases, leaving 18 bases between the germline ends. In DNA form, the CDR3 reads TGTGCCAGCAGCCCTCCGTTGAGGGGGGGGACTGAAGCTTTCTTT. Encoded protein: CASSPPLRGGTEAFF.

This clonotype appeared many times. The gene calls are TRBV25-1 and TRBJ1-2; TRBD1 might be the D (6 bases). The length of the CDR3 is 14 residues. CDR1 and CDR2 from the germline V gene are MGHDK and SYGVNS. V lost 5 bases and J 2 bases, leaving 12 bases between the germline ends. The CDR3 loop reads CASSYLGQNYGYTF. DNA of the CDR3: TGTGCCAGCAGTTACCTGGGACAAAACTATGGCTACACCTTC.

The V and J genes are TRBV7-2 and TRBJ2-5, with D perhaps matching TRBD2 (6 bases). The CDR3 runs to 15 residues. Germline CDR1 SGHTA, CDR2 FQGNSA. V lost 5 bases and J lost 5, with 18 bases in between. CDR3 in amino acids: CASSVLGGRQETQYF. The DNA of the CDR3 is TGTGCCAGCAGCGTCCTAGGAGGGCGCCAGGAGACCCAGTACTTC.

This chain uses TRBV14 with TRBJ1-3; D is undetermined. This CDR3 contains 16 residues. Germline CDR1 reads SGHDN; CDR2 reads FVKESK. Between the trimmed V and J ends, which lost 1 base and 0 bases, there was a span of 10 bases. In nucleotides, the CDR3 is TGTGCCAGCAGCCAAGTTCTGGGTTTCTCTGGAAACACCATATATTTT. It yields the protein CASSQVLGFSGNTIYF.

The chain joins TRBV7-3 to TRBJ1-2, with a tentative D call TRBD1 (5 bases). V shed 6 bases and J shed 8 bases, with 22 bases lying between them. The germline V gene has CDR1 SGHTA and CDR2 FQGTGA. This CDR3 is 15 amino acids long. This chain's CDR3 is CASSFGRGPRRGYTF. CDR3 DNA sequence: TGTGCCAGCAGTTTTGGACGGGGCCCAAGGAGAGGCTACACCTTC.

This chain connects TRBV14 to TRBJ1-3; D not certain. CDR1 and CDR2 (germline): SGHDN, FVKESK. CDR3 length equals 16 residues. Trimming removed 1 base from V and 3 bases from J, with 13 bases in between. The CDR3 coding sequence is TGTGCCAGCAGCCAAGGAGGCCCTAGCGTTGGAAACACCATATATTTT. This encodes CASSQGGPSVGNTIYF.

The chain joins TRBV19 to TRBJ1-5; D unclear. The CDR3 covers 15 residues. CDR1 and CDR2 from the germline V gene are LNHDA and SQIVND (reference sequence). V lost 5 bases, J lost 1 base, and 12 bases lay in between. The CDR3 DNA reads as TGTGCCAGTAGTGTCACCAGTGGGAGCAATCAGCCCCAGCATTTT. Translation: CASSVTSGSNQPQHF.

The table lists this clonotype with a few counts. This chain uses TRBV2 with TRBJ1-2; perhaps TRBD1 as D (5 bases). From germline, CDR1 is SNHLY and CDR2 FYNNEI. Between the trimmed V and J ends, which lost 3 bases and 3 bases, there was a span of 17 bases. The CDR3 consists of 16 residues. CDR3 protein: CASSDPSGHNDYGYTF. The CDR3 DNA follows: TGTGCCAGCAGTGATCCCTCTGGACACAACGACTATGGCTACACCTTC. Supplemented by reference TRBV2 and TRBJ1-2, the full variable domain reads EPEVTQTPSHQVTQMGQEVILRCVPISNHLYFYWYRQILGQKVEFLVSFYNNEISEKSEIFDDQFSVERPDGSNFTLKIRSTKLEDSAMYFCASSDPSGHNDYGYTFGSGTRLTVV.